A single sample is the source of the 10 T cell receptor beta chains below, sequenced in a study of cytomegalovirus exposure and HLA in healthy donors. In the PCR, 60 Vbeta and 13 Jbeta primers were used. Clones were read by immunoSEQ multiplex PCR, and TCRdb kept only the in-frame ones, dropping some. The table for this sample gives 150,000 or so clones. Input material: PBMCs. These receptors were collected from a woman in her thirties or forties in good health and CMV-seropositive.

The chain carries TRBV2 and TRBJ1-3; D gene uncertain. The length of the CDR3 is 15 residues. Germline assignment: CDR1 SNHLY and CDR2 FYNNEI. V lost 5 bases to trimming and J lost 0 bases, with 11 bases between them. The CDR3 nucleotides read TGTGCCAGCAGTCAGGACGGGAGCTCTGGAAACACCATATATTTT. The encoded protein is CASSQDGSSGNTIYF. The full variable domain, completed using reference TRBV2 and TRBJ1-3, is EPEVTQTPSHQVTQMGQEVILRCVPISNHLYFYWYRQILGQKVEFLVSFYNNEISEKSEIFDDQFSVERPDGSNFTLKIRSTKLEDSAMYFCASSQDGSSGNTIYFGEGSWLTVV.

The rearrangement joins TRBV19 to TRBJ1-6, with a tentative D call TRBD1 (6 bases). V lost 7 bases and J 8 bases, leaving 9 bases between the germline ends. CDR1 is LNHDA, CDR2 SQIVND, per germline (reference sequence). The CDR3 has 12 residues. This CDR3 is CASIPGDSPLHF. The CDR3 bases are TGTGCCAGTATACCAGGGGATTCACCCCTCCACTTT.

The CDR3 loop is CASTGTSGSGEQYF. The DNA of the CDR3 is TGTGCCAGCACGGGGACTAGCGGGAGCGGCGAGCAGTACTTC. The chain recombines TRBV2 with TRBJ2-7, with 14 bases aligning to TRBD2. Looked up from germline, CDR1 is SNHLY and CDR2 is FYNNEI. The CDR3 consists of 14 residues. With 7 bases clipped from V and 6 bases from J, the junction kept 5 bases outside the gene matches.

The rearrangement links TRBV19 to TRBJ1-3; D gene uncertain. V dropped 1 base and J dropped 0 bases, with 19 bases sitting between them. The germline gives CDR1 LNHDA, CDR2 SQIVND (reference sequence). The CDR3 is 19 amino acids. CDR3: CASSIGRGMADLSGNTIYF. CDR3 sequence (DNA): TGTGCCAGTAGTATAGGCAGAGGCATGGCCGACCTCTCTGGAAACACCATATATTTT.

This CDR3 is CASSWGVDTEAFF. The CDR3 region has the DNA TGTGCCAGCAGTTGGGGGGTAGACACTGAAGCTTTCTTT. This chain connects TRBV27 to TRBJ1-1, with D possibly matching TRBD1 (5 bases). The V end lost 4 bases, the J end lost 3 bases, and 9 bases lay between the germline ends. Germline CDR1 and CDR2: MNHEY and SMNVEV (reference sequence). The CDR3 contains 13 residues.

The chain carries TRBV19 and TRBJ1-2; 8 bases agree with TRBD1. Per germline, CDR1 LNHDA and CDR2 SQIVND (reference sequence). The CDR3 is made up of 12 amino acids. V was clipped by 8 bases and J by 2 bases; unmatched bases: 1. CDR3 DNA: TGTGCCAGTCGGACAGGGAACTATGGCTACACCTTC. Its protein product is CASRTGNYGYTF.

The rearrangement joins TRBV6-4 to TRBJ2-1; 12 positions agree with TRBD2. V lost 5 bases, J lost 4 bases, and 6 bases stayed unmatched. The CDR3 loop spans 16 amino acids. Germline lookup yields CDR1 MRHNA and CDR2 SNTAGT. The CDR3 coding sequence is TGTGCCAGCAGTAAAACTAGCGGGAGGTTATACAATGAGCAGTTCTTC. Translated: CASSKTSGRLYNEQFF.

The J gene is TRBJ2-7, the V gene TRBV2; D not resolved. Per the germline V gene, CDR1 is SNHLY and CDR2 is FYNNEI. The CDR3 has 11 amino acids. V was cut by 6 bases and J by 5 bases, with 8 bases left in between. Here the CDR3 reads CASSGTHEQYF. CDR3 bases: TGTGCCAGCAGCGGTACCCACGAGCAGTACTTC.

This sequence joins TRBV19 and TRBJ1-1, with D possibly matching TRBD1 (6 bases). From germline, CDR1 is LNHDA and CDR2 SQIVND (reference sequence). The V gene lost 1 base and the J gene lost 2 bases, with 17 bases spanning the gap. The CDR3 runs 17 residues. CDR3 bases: TGTGCCAGTAGTATAGGCCGCCGACAGGCGACCAACACTGAAGCTTTCTTT. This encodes CASSIGRRQATNTEAFF. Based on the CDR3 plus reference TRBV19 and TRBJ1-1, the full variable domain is DGGITQSPKYLFRKEGQNVTLSCEQNLNHDAMYWYRQDPGQGLRLIYYSQIVNDFQKGDIAEGYSVSREKKESFPLTVTSAQKNPTAFYLCASSIGRRQATNTEAFFGQGTRLTVV.

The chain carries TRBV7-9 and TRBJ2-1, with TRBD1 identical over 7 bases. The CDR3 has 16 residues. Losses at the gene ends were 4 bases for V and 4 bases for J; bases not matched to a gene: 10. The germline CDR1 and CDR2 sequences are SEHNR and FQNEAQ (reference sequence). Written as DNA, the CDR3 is TGTGCCAGCAGCTCGCGGAAGACAGGGACATACAATGAGCAGTTCTTC. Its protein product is CASSSRKTGTYNEQFF.